This T cell receptor (beta chain) was retrieved from a study of shared clonotypes between healthy human individuals. V dropped 10 bases and J dropped 1 base, with 7 bases sitting between them. The germline gives CDR1 MDHEN, CDR2 SYDVKM. This CDR3 has 11 residues. Measured with immunoSEQ multiplex PCR; TCRdb has only the in-frame clones, and not every one. The repertoire includes roughly 1,000,000 clones, 70% to 80% of them detected once, and roughly 0.56% sits in the top ten. This chain joins TRBV28 and TRBJ1-2; D gene ambiguous. The source material was memory CD4+ T cells from PBMCs. Subset of the sample: CD45RA-negative fraction. The sequence was collected from a man between 18 and 35 years old in good health. Some clones in this sample may be carry-over from other donors' samples. For the CDR3, the DNA is TGTGCCACTTCGGTTAACTATGGCTACACCTTC. This encodes CATSVNYGYTF.